A single sample is the source of the 28 T cell receptor beta chains below, sequenced in a study of T-cell memory formation after mild COVID-19. TCRdb recomputed calls from the 5' RACE reads with MiXCR, one row per CDR3 protein. The sample holds about 340,000 distinct CDR3 sequences, roughly 15% seen once. The specimen was PBMCs or a T cell subset sorted from them (not recorded which). The receptors come from a man between 18 and 35 years old who had mild COVID-19 (a few samples of this study predate the infection). Cell type and time point are not known.

Only a few counts were recorded for this clonotype. The chain combines TRBV12-3 or TRBV12-4 with TRBJ2-3; D is possibly TRBD1 (5 bases). The CDR3 is 16 amino acids. V lost 9 bases, J lost 0 bases, and 19 bases lay in between. CDR3 amino acids: CASCPFWTTSTDTQYF. In DNA form, the CDR3 reads TGTGCCAGTTGCCCCTTTTGGACAACTAGCACAGATACGCAGTATTTT.

With respect to this clonotype: One end of the junction is discordant with germline, which a read error may explain. The gene calls are TRBV6-2 or TRBV6-3 and TRBJ2-7; D tentatively fits TRBD1 or TRBD2 (5 bases each). The CDR3 covers 12 residues. CDR1 and CDR2 from the germline V gene are MNHEY and SVGEGT. For the CDR3, the DNA is TGTGCCAGCGAGGGCCCCGGGGCCGACCCGCACTTC. This translates into CASEGPGADPHF.

This clonotype was seen a few times. V and J are TRBV6-2 or TRBV6-3 and TRBJ2-1; D not resolved. Germline V lookup: CDR1 MNHEY, CDR2 SVGEGT. Trimming cost V 5 bases and J 0 bases, with 8 bases left between them. The CDR3 is made up of 14 amino acids. CDR3 sequence (DNA): TGTGCCAGCAGTCCCGATTTCTCCTACAATGAGCAGTTCTTC. Protein product: CASSPDFSYNEQFF.

CDR3 in DNA: TGTGCCAGCAGCCCCCGGACATCTGGCAATCAGCCCCAGCATTTT. Its protein product is CASSPRTSGNQPQHF. This chain uses TRBV12-3 or TRBV12-4 with TRBJ1-5, with a tentative D call TRBD1 (5 bases). V lost 6 bases and J 2 bases, leaving 14 bases between the germline ends. The CDR3 spans 15 residues.

The chain uses TRBV7-9 and TRBJ2-2; D is perhaps TRBD1 or TRBD2 (5 bases each). Trimming removed 1 base at V and 0 bases at J, with 12 bases between. Germline V lookup: CDR1 SEHNR, CDR2 FQNEAQ (reference sequence). The CDR3 has 17 amino acids. The CDR3 here is CASSLEVGTANTGELFF. The DNA of the CDR3 is TGTGCCAGCAGCTTAGAAGTGGGGACCGCGAACACCGGGGAGCTGTTTTTT.

V gene TRBV6-2 or TRBV6-3 combines with J gene TRBJ2-4; weak D call: TRBD2 (5 bases). Germline V gives CDR1 MNHEY, CDR2 SVGEGT. Trimming shortened V by 0 bases and J by 0 bases, and 9 bases separated the two germline ends. The length of the CDR3 is 16 residues. The CDR3, as DNA: TGTGCCAGCAGTTACTCGGGGAGTCTAGCCAAAAACATTCAGTACTTC. This codes for CASSYSGSLAKNIQYF.

This clonotype was seen only a few times. This chain uses TRBV24-1 with TRBJ2-5; D assignment may be TRBD1 or TRBD2 (5 bases each). Germline V gene sequence: CDR1 KGHDR, CDR2 SFDVKD. V dropped 3 bases and J dropped 5 bases, with 18 bases sitting between them. The CDR3 runs 16 residues. The CDR3 is CATSDRGWGKLETQYF. The CDR3 DNA follows: TGTGCCACCAGTGATCGAGGTTGGGGGAAGCTGGAGACCCAGTACTTC.

This clonotype was seen a few times. The CDR3 DNA follows: TGCGCCAGCAGCTTGACGAACAGGCCCACAGATACGCAGTATTTT. Translation gives CASSLTNRPTDTQYF. The gene calls are TRBV5-1 and TRBJ2-3, with a tentative D call TRBD1 (5 bases). CDR1 and CDR2 from the germline V gene are SGHRS and YFSETQ. Trimming shortened V by 1 base and J by 2 bases, and 11 bases separated the two germline ends. The length of the CDR3 is 15 residues.

V gene TRBV7-2 combines with J gene TRBJ2-7, with D possibly TRBD1 on 6 matching bases. The V end lost 5 bases, the J end lost 6 bases, and 17 bases lay between the germline ends. The CDR3 is 14 amino acids. Germline V lookup: CDR1 SGHTA, CDR2 FQGNSA. The CDR3 here is CASSLRQEPIEQYV. The CDR3 DNA reads TGTGCCAGCAGCCTTCGACAGGAACCCATCGAGCAGTACGTC.

The table lists this clonotype with a few counts. The chain joins TRBV11-2 to TRBJ2-2; 7 positions agree with TRBD2. The germline gives CDR1 SGHAT, CDR2 FQNNGV. The ends lost 5 bases at V and 4 bases at J; junction bases unmatched: 7. The CDR3 covers 15 residues. The CDR3 nucleotides read TGTGCCAGCAGCCGGGGGGTTAGTCCCACCGGGGAGCTGTTTTTT. Its translation is CASSRGVSPTGELFF.

A few counts support this clonotype. The chain links TRBV15 to TRBJ2-5, with a possible D match to TRBD2 (7 bases). V lost 0 bases and J lost 5, with 19 bases in between. Germline CDR1 LNHNV, CDR2 YYDKDF (reference sequence). This CDR3 spans 17 amino acids. The CDR3 nucleotides are TGTGCCACCAGCAGAGATTATGGAAGGGGGGGCCCGGAGACCCAGTACTTC. Translation: CATSRDYGRGGPETQYF.

For this clonotype: The germline gene is not matched at one end of the junction; a read error may be the cause. This chain joins TRBV7-7 and TRBJ2-5; TRBD1 aligns across 9 bases. The CDR3 has 16 amino acids. Germline values: CDR1 SSHAT, CDR2 FNYEAQ (reference sequence). CDR3 loop: CASSLATGTGRKTQYF. For the CDR3, the DNA is TGTGCTAGCAGCTTAGCCACCGGGACAGGGCGAAAGACCCAGTACTTC.

This chain links TRBV20-1 with TRBJ2-1; 9 nucleotides align to TRBD2. Germline V gives CDR1 DFQATT, CDR2 SNEGSKA (reference sequence). The CDR3 sequence is 14 residues long. Losses at the gene ends were 8 bases for V and 6 bases for J; bases not matched to a gene: 11. In DNA, the CDR3 is TGCAGTCCCTGGCCTGCGGGGGGGACCAATGAGCAGTTCTTC. Its protein is CSPWPAGGTNEQFF.

The rearrangement uses TRBV6-6 and TRBJ2-3, with D hard to call. V lost 3 bases and J lost 4, with 20 bases in between. Germline assignment: CDR1 MNHNY and CDR2 SVGAGI (reference sequence). This CDR3 contains 17 residues. CDR3 bases: TGTGCCAGCAGTTATAAAGTAGTGAAGGGTCCGTCAGATACGCAGTATTTT. It is translated as CASSYKVVKGPSDTQYF.

This clonotype was picked up many times. CDR3 nucleotide sequence: TGTGCCAGCAGCCTCGACCTGGGGGAGCAGTACTTC. This translates into CASSLDLGEQYF. The chain combines TRBV12-3 or TRBV12-4 with TRBJ2-7; no definite D call. The CDR3 consists of 12 residues. Trimming cost V 6 bases and J 7 bases, with 13 bases left between them.

V gene TRBV18 combines with J gene TRBJ2-3; TRBD2 might be the D (6 bases). V was pared by 3 bases and J by 1 base, with 14 bases between. From germline, CDR1 is KGHSH and CDR2 LQKENI. The CDR3 totals 16 residues. The CDR3 spells CASSPLGGGGTDTQYF. CDR3 in DNA: TGTGCCAGCTCACCCCTGGGAGGTGGCGGCACAGATACGCAGTATTTT.

The V call is TRBV5-1, the J call TRBJ2-2; D unresolved. Germline V gene lookup returns CDR1 SGHRS and CDR2 YFSETQ. The ends were cut back, 5 bases at V and 5 bases at J, with 16 bases in the middle. This CDR3 is built from 15 residues. In DNA, the CDR3 is TGCGCCAGCAGTTTCGCTAGGGCGCTTACCGGGGAGCTGTTTTTT. Amino acids: CASSFARALTGELFF. Looking up the rest from reference TRBV5-1 and TRBJ2-2 gives the full variable domain: KAGVTQTPRYLIKTRGQQVTLSCSPISGHRSVSWYQQTPGQGLQFLFEYFSETQRNKGNFPGRFSGRQFSNSRSEMNVSTLELGDSALYLCASSFARALTGELFFGEGSRLTVL.

This clonotype turned up a few times. The chain is built from TRBV28 and TRBJ2-4, with unresolved D. The CDR3 totals 14 residues. Trimming cost V 6 bases and J 1 base, with 10 bases left between them. Germline values: CDR1 MDHEN, CDR2 SYDVKM. The CDR3 sequence: CASRNPGAKNIQYF. In nucleotides, the CDR3 is TGTGCCAGCAGAAACCCGGGTGCCAAAAACATTCAGTACTTC.

The chain carries TRBV7-8 and TRBJ1-4; D ambiguous. The V gene lost 0 bases and the J gene lost 7 bases, with 12 bases spanning the gap. The CDR3 has 15 amino acids. Germline-derived CDR1 and CDR2 are SGHVS and FQNEAQ. The CDR3 region is CASSLAGRLTEKLFF. CDR3 bases: TGTGCCAGCAGCTTAGCAGGGAGGCTAACTGAAAAACTGTTTTTT.

V usage is TRBV3-1 and J usage is TRBJ2-3, with D tentatively TRBD1 (6 bases). The CDR3 length is 16 residues. The germline CDR1 and CDR2 sequences are LGHDT and YNNKEL (reference sequence). V lost 0 bases to trimming and J lost 0 bases, with 10 bases between them. DNA for the CDR3: TGTGCCAGCAGCCAAGATCTGACAGGAAGCACAGATACGCAGTATTTT. It codes for CASSQDLTGSTDTQYF.

The chain uses TRBV7-2 and TRBJ2-1; 10 bases fit TRBD2. The germline CDR1 and CDR2 sequences are SGHTA and FQGNSA. The CDR3 loop spans 17 amino acids. Trimming took 2 bases from V and 0 from J; bases not matched to a gene: 4. CDR3 sequence (DNA): TGTGCCAGCAGCTTATTAGCGGGGGGCGCCTCCTACAATGAGCAGTTCTTC. It is translated as CASSLLAGGASYNEQFF.

This clonotype has a count of ten or more. The CDR3 region is CASSTTTRDSTYNSPLHF. The CDR3 nucleotides are TGTGCCAGCAGCACAACTACCCGGGACTCCACCTATAATTCACCCCTCCACTTT. The chain couples TRBV7-8 to TRBJ1-6; D is possibly TRBD1 (5 bases). This CDR3 region has 18 residues. Germline CDR1 reads SGHVS; CDR2 reads FQNEAQ. The ends were cut back, 5 bases at V and 2 bases at J, with 19 bases in the middle. Based on the CDR3 plus reference TRBV7-8 and TRBJ1-6, the full variable domain is GAGVSQSPRYKVAKRGQDVALRCDPISGHVSLFWYQQALGQGPEFLTYFQNEAQLDKSGLPSDRFFAERPEGSVSTLKIQRTQQEDSAVYLCASSTTTRDSTYNSPLHFGNGTRLTVT.

This clonotype was counted only a few times. This chain connects TRBV5-1 to TRBJ2-5; perhaps TRBD1 as D (6 bases). Germline assignment: CDR1 SGHRS and CDR2 YFSETQ. The CDR3 totals 14 residues. Trimming took off 7 bases at V and 0 bases at J, with 13 bases between the two ends. The CDR3 spells CASRGPGDQETQYF. The CDR3, as DNA: TGCGCCAGCCGGGGACCAGGGGACCAAGAGACCCAGTACTTC.

This clonotype was seen a handful of times. The chain employs TRBV6-5 and TRBJ1-1, with TRBD1 as a possible D gene (6 bases). This CDR3 is 15 amino acids long. V was pared by 4 bases and J by 4 bases, with 16 bases between. In germline, CDR1 is MNHEY, CDR2 SVGAGI. The CDR3 reads CASSSAGEGVTEAFF. CDR3 sequence (DNA): TGTGCCAGCAGTTCAGCGGGGGAGGGGGTCACTGAAGCTTTCTTT.

The chain carries TRBV12-3 or TRBV12-4 and TRBJ2-1, with 7 bases identical to TRBD1. This CDR3 has 14 amino acids. V dropped 6 bases and J dropped 8; count of bases not matched to a gene: 10. The CDR3 bases are TGTGCCAGCAGACGCCGACAGGGCAGGTATGAGCAGTTCTTC. Translation gives CASRRRQGRYEQFF.

This clonotype was seen ten or more times. V gene TRBV19 combines with J gene TRBJ2-1, with D possibly TRBD1 on 5 matching bases. V dropped 4 bases and J dropped 15 bases, with 16 bases sitting between them. The CDR3 has 12 amino acids. CDR1 is LNHDA, CDR2 SQIVND, per germline (reference sequence). The CDR3 region has the DNA TGTGCCAGTAGTAATCCTCTAGGGGCTCCGTTCTTC. Its translation is CASSNPLGAPFF.

This clonotype has at least ten counts. The chain uses TRBV7-3 and TRBJ2-4, with D possibly matching TRBD2 (6 bases). The CDR3 is made up of 17 amino acids. Trimming pared 1 base from V and 0 bases from J, leaving 13 bases between. The V gene's germline CDR1 is SGHTA and CDR2 FQGTGA. The CDR3 bases are TGTGCCAGCAGCTTAATACGCGGGGACCTAGCCAAAAACATTCAGTACTTC. Translating gives CASSLIRGDLAKNIQYF.

V gene TRBV30 combines with J gene TRBJ2-1; D ambiguous. V dropped 4 bases and J dropped 0 bases, with 7 bases sitting between them. CDR1 is GTSNPN and CDR2 is SVGIG in the germline V gene (reference sequence). CDR3 length: 13 residues. The CDR3 here is CAWIQSSYNEQFF. The DNA of the CDR3 is TGTGCCTGGATCCAGAGCTCCTACAATGAGCAGTTCTTC.